Listed below are T cell receptor beta chains from one sample, sequenced in a study of blood T cell repertoires in COVID-19. Data came from immunoSEQ multiplex PCR; TCRdb stores just in-frame clones and leaves some out. Of 310,000 or so clones in the sample, around 83% were seen once. Specimen: peripheral blood. The receptor source for this set is a woman in her forties or fifties with acute or convalescent COVID-19. The CDR3 runs from the conserved cysteine through the conserved F or W. A D gene is named only where the DNA matches it firmly. Some rows mark clone size as missing; the rest say once, few, many or name a class of expanded clone.

v_call,j_call,d_call,clone_size,cdr3_aa,cdr3_nt
TRBV4-1,TRBJ1-3,.,.,CASSQGTMTGNTIYF,TGCGCCAGCAGCCAAGGGACAATGACTGGAAACACCATATATTTT
TRBV24-1,TRBJ2-3,.,.,CATSDSRGDTQYF,TGTGCCACCAGTGACTCCCGGGGAGATACGCAGTATTTT
TRBV5-1,TRBJ2-3,.,.,CASSFRKLSTDTQYF,TGCGCCAGCAGCTTCCGAAAACTAAGCACAGATACGCAGTATTTT
TRBV19,TRBJ1-1,.,.,CASNSRERTEAFF,TGTGCCAGTAACTCCCGAGAGAGGACTGAAGCTTTCTTT
TRBV5-1,TRBJ2-3,TRBD1,.,CASSSGQGASTDTQYF,TGCGCCAGCAGTTCCGGACAGGGGGCCAGCACAGATACGCAGTATTTT
TRBV15,TRBJ1-4,TRBD1,.,CATSRGRQGLNEKLFF,TGTGCCACCAGCAGAGGCCGACAGGGTCTTAATGAAAAACTGTTTTTT
TRBV29-1,TRBJ1-1,TRBD1,.,CSVRGQGRTEAFF,TGCAGCGTCAGGGGACAGGGGAGGACTGAAGCTTTCTTT
TRBV10-3,TRBJ1-3,.,few,CAISESRQTAGNTIYF,TGTGCCATCAGTGAGTCTAGACAGACAGCAGGAAACACCATATATTTT
TRBV6-2/TRBV6-3,TRBJ2-3,.,.,CASSYSSVTDTQYF,TGTGCCAGCAGTTACTCTAGCGTTACGGATACGCAGTATTTT
TRBV30,TRBJ2-3,.,.,CAWSQKGGSADTQYF,TGTGCCTGGAGTCAGAAAGGGGGTTCCGCAGATACGCAGTATTTT
TRBV19,TRBJ1-3,.,.,CASSTGTGNTIYF,TGTGCCAGTAGCACAGGGACTGGAAACACCATATATTTT
TRBV9,TRBJ2-1,.,.,CASSPRDYNEQFF,TGTGCCAGCAGCCCCCGGGACTACAATGAGCAGTTCTTC
TRBV7-2,TRBJ2-7,TRBD2,.,CASSLVGEGPYEQYF,TGTGCCAGCAGCCTAGTGGGGGAGGGCCCTTACGAGCAGTACTTC
TRBV24-1,TRBJ2-5,.,few,CATSDSGEETQYF,TGTGCCACCAGTGATTCAGGGGAAGAGACCCAGTACTTC
TRBV14,TRBJ1-2,.,.,CASSQYSYGYTF,TGTGCCAGCAGCCAGTACAGCTATGGCTACACCTTC
TRBV18,TRBJ1-4,TRBD1,.,CASSPTTGADNEKLFF,TGTGCCAGCTCACCAACTACAGGGGCGGATAATGAAAAACTGTTTTTT
TRBV29-1,TRBJ1-4,.,.,CSGSQGSEKLFF,TGCAGCGGTAGTCAGGGTAGCGAAAAACTGTTTTTT